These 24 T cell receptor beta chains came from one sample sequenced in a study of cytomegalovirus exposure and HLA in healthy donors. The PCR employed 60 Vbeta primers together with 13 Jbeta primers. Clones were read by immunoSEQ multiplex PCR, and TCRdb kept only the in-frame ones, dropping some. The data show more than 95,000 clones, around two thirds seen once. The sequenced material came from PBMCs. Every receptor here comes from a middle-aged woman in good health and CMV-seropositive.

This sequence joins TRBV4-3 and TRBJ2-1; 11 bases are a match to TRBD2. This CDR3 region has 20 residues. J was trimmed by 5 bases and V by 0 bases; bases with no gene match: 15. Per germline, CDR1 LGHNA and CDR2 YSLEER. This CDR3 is CASSQDSGLAVTLPNNEQFF. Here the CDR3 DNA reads TGCGCCAGCAGCCAAGATTCGGGACTAGCGGTCACCCTCCCTAACAATGAGCAGTTCTTC.

Written as DNA, the CDR3 is TGTGCCAGCAGCTACAAAACGGGACAACATGGGCAGTTCTTC. It specifies CASSYKTGQHGQFF. The V call is TRBV7-8, the J call TRBJ2-1; a possible D gene is TRBD1 (6 bases). Trimming cost V 4 bases and J 12 bases, with 19 bases left between them. Germline V gene lookup returns CDR1 SGHVS and CDR2 FQNEAQ. This CDR3 region has 14 residues.

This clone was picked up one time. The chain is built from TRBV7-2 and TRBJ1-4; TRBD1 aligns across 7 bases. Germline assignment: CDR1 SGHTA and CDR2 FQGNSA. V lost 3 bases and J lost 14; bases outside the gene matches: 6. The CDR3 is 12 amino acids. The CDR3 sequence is CASSFTGARLFF. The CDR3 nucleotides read TGTGCCAGCAGCTTTACAGGGGCGCGGCTGTTTTTT.

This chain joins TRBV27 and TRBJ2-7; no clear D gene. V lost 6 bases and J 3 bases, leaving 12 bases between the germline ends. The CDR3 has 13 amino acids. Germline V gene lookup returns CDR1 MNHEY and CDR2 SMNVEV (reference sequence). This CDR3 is CASSPPSGYEQYF. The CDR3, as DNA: TGTGCCAGCAGCCCACCATCAGGCTACGAGCAGTACTTC.

CDR3 sequence: CASSVGVFDEQFF. CDR3 DNA: TGTGCCAGCAGCGTCGGGGTTTTTGATGAGCAGTTCTTC. J is TRBJ2-1 and V is TRBV7-3, with D possibly being TRBD2 (5 bases). This CDR3 is 13 amino acids long. Trimming removed 5 bases at V and 8 bases at J, with 13 bases between. Germline loops: CDR1 SGHTA, CDR2 FQGTGA.

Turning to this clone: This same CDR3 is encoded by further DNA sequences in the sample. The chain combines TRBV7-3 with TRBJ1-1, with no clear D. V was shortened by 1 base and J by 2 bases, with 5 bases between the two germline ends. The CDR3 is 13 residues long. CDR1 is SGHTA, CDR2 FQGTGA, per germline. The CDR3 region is CASSLRQNTEAFF. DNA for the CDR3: TGTGCCAGCAGCTTAAGACAAAACACTGAAGCTTTCTTT.

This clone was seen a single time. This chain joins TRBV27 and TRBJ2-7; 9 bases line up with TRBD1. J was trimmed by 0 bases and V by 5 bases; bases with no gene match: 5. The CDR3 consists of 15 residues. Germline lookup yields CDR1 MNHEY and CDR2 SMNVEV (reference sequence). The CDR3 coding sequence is TGTGCCAGCAGTCCAGAGACAGGGGGCTCCTACGAGCAGTACTTC. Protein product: CASSPETGGSYEQYF.

The CDR3 nucleotides are TGTGCCAGCAGCGAATATGCGGCAGGGGAGGGCTATGGCTACACCTTC. Translating gives CASSEYAAGEGYGYTF. The rearrangement links TRBV7-9 to TRBJ1-2; tentatively, D is TRBD1 (6 bases). The CDR3 spans 16 residues. The germline CDR1 and CDR2 sequences are SEHNR and FQNEAQ (reference sequence). V was pared by 5 bases and J by 4 bases, with 20 bases between.

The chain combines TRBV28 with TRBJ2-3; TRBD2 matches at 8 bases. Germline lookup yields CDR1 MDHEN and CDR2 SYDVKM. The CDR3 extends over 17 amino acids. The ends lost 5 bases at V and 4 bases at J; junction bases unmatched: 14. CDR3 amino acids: CASSPPQRESGSDTQYF. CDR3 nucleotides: TGTGCCAGCAGTCCTCCCCAGCGGGAGTCCGGGTCAGATACGCAGTATTTT.

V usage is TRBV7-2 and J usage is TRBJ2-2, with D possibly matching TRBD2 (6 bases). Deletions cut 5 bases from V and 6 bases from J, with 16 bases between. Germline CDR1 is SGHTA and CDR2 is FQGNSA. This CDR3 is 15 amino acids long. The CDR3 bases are TGTGCCAGCAGCCTCGCCCGGGGGATGGCCGGGGAGCTGTTTTTT. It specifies CASSLARGMAGELFF. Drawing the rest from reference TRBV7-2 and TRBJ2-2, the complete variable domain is GAGVSQSPSNKVTEKGKDVELRCDPISGHTALYWYRQSLGQGLEFLIYFQGNSAPDKSGLPSDRFSAERTGGSVSTLTIQRTQQEDSAVYLCASSLARGMAGELFFGEGSRLTVL.

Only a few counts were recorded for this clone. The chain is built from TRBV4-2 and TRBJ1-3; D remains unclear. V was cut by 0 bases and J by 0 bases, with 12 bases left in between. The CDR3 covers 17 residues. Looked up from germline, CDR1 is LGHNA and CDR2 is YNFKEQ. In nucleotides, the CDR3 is TGTGCCAGCAGCCAAGAGGCGAGGCCCCCCTCTGGAAACACCATATATTTT. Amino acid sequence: CASSQEARPPSGNTIYF.

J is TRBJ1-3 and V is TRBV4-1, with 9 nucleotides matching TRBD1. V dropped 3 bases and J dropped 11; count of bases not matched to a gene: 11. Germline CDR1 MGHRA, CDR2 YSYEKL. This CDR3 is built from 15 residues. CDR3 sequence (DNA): TGCGCCAGCAGCCACGGCGGGACAGGGAAGTTTGCCATATATTTT. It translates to CASSHGGTGKFAIYF.

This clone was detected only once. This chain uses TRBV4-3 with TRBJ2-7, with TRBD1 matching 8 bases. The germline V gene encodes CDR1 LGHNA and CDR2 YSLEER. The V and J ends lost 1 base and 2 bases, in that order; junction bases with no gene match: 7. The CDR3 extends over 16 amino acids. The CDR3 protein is CASSQGRDRSTYEQYF. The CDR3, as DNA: TGCGCCAGCAGCCAAGGAAGGGACAGGTCAACCTACGAGCAGTACTTC.

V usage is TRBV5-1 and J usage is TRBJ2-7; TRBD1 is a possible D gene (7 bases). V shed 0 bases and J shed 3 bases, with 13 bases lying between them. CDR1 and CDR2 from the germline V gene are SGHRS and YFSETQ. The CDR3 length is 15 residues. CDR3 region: CASSLGGDSNYEQYF. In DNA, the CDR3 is TGCGCCAGCAGCTTGGGCGGGGACAGCAACTACGAGCAGTACTTC.

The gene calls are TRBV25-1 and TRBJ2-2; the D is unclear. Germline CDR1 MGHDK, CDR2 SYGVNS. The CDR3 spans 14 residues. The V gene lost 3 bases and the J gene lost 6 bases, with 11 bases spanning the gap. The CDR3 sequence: CASSEQVQAGELFF. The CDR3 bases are TGTGCCAGCAGTGAGCAGGTACAAGCCGGGGAGCTGTTTTTT.

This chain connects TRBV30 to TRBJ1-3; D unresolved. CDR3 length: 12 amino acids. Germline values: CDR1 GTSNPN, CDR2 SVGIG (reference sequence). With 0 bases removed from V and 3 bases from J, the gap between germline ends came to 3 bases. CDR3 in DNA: TGTGCCTGGAGTGTATATGGAAACACCATATATTTT. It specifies CAWSVYGNTIYF.

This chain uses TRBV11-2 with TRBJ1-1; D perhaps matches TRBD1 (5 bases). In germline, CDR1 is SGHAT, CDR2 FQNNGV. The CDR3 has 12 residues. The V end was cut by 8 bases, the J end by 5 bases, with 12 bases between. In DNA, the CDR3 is TGTGCCAGCCGGGACTTTAATACTGAAGCTTTCTTT. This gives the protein CASRDFNTEAFF. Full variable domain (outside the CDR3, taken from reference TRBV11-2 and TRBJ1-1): EAGVAQSPRYKIIEKRQSVAFWCNPISGHATLYWYQQILGQGPKLLIQFQNNGVVDDSQLPKDRFSAERLKGVDSTLKIQPAKLEDSAVYLCASRDFNTEAFFGQGTRLTVV.

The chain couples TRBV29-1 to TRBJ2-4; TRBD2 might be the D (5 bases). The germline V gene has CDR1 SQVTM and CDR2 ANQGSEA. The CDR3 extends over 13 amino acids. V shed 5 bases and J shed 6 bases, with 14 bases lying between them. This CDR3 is CSVRLHSINIQYF. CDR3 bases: TGCAGCGTTCGACTACATTCCATAAACATTCAGTACTTC.

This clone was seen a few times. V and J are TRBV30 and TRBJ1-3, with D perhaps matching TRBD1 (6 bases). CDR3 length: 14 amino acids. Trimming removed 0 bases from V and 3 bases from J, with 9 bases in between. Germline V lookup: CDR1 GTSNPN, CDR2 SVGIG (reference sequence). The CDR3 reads CAWSVTGLGNTIYF. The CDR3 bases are TGTGCCTGGAGTGTTACAGGGCTTGGAAACACCATATATTTT.

CDR3 DNA sequence: TGTGCCACCAGCCAGATAAACTATGGCTACACCTTC. Its translation: CATSQINYGYTF. The V gene is TRBV15, the J gene TRBJ1-2; unclear D gene. Germline V gene lookup returns CDR1 LNHNV and CDR2 YYDKDF (reference sequence). The CDR3 loop spans 12 amino acids. V was shortened by 5 bases and J by 2 bases, with 6 bases between the two germline ends.

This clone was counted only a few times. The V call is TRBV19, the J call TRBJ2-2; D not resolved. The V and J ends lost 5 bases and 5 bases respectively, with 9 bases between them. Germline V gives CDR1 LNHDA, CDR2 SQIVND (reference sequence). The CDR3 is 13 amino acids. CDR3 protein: CASSLVGTGELFF. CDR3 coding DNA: TGTGCCAGTAGTCTAGTCGGGACCGGGGAGCTGTTTTTT.

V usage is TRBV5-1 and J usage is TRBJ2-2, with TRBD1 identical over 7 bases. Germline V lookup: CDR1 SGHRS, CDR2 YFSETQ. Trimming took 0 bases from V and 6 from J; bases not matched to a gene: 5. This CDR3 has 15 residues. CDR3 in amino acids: CASSLGQGVPGELFF. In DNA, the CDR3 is TGCGCCAGCAGCTTGGGCCAGGGGGTCCCCGGGGAGCTGTTTTTT. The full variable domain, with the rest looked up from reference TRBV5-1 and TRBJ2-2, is KAGVTQTPRYLIKTRGQQVTLSCSPISGHRSVSWYQQTPGQGLQFLFEYFSETQRNKGNFPGRFSGRQFSNSRSEMNVSTLELGDSALYLCASSLGQGVPGELFFGEGSRLTVL.

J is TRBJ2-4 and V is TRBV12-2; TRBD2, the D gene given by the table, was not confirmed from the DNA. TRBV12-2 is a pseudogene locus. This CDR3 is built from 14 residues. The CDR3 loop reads CASRLTGNQNIQYF. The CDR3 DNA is TGTGCAAGTCGCTTAACCGGGAACCAAAACATTCAGTACTTC.

The CDR3 protein is CASSLAPGSSGNTIYF. CDR3 nucleotides: TGTGCCAGCAGCTTAGCGCCGGGTAGCTCTGGAAACACCATATATTTT. This chain connects TRBV7-8 to TRBJ1-3; D is uncertain. V lost 0 bases and J 0 bases, leaving 9 bases between the germline ends. The CDR3 spans 16 residues. Germline lookup yields CDR1 SGHVS and CDR2 FQNEAQ.